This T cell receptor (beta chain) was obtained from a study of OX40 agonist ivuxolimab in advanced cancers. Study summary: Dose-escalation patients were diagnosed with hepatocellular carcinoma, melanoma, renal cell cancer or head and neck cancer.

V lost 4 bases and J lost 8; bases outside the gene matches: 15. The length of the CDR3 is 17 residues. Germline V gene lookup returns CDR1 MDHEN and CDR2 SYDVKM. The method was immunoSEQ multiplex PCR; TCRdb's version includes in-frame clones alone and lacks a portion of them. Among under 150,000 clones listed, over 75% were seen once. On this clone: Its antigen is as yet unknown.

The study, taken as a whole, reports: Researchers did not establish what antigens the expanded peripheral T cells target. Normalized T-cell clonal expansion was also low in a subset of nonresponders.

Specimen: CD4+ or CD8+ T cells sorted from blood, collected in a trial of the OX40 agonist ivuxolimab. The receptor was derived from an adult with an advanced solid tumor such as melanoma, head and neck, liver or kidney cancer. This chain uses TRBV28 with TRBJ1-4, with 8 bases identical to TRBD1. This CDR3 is CASSSSGGASVREKLFF. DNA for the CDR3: TGTGCCAGCAGTTCTTCAGGGGGCGCATCGGTTCGGGAAAAACTGTTTTTT.